Reported below is one TCR beta chain. Per the authors' pipeline: Reference gene primer amplification gave nucleated cell count estimates. TCRdb keeps only in-frame clones here, not all; method: immunoSEQ multiplex PCR. For V, J and clone size, that table is used; D and trimming come from the DNA. Of fewer than 150,000 clones in the sample, approximately 87% were seen once. The sample comes from a study of blood T cell repertoires in COVID-19. Study summary: The analysed material was cDNA or gDNA that came from T cells, B-cell-depleted T cells, or PBMCs.

Unmatched junction bases numbered 9, after V lost 3 bases and J lost 9 bases. Per the germline V gene, CDR1 is SGHRS and CDR2 is YFSETQ. The CDR3 spans 15 residues. The chain employs TRBV5-1 and TRBJ1-6; TRBD1 aligns across 7 bases. The sample comprised peripheral blood. This clonotype originated in a woman aged 40 to 50 with acute or convalescent COVID-19. The CDR3 DNA follows: TGCGCCAGCAGCTCGACTCAGGGGGGAGGTTCACCCCTCCACTTT. Amino acids: CASSSTQGGGSPLHF.